The 14 T cell receptor beta chains below come from one sample, sequenced in a study of PD-1 blockade in classical Hodgkin lymphoma. The table came from immunoSEQ multiplex PCR; TCRdb's copy has only in-frame clones and leaves some out. Altogether about 35,000 clones are present, 69% being singletons, with the ten largest covering 13% to 15%. The patients all showed relapse after autologous stem cell transplantation, while their brentuximab vedotin exposure varied. This material consisted of peripheral blood mononuclear cells (PBMCs), taken before the second cycle of nivolumab. All receptors derive from a human donor with classical Hodgkin lymphoma.

The chain uses TRBV9 and TRBJ2-6, with D uncertain. This CDR3 spans 16 amino acids. The germline gives CDR1 SGDLS, CDR2 YYNGEE. V lost 3 bases, J lost 2 bases, and 12 bases lay in between. This chain's CDR3 is CASSATTWPGANVLTF. The CDR3 DNA sequence: TGTGCCAGCAGCGCCACCACATGGCCTGGGGCCAACGTCCTGACTTTC.

As DNA, the CDR3 is TGTGCCAGCAGCCTTCACTACCGGGAAGGCAATGAGCAGTTCTTC. It translates to CASSLHYREGNEQFF. The genes are TRBV4-2 and TRBJ2-1, with D possibly matching TRBD2 (5 bases). Germline CDR1 is LGHNA and CDR2 is YNFKEQ. V lost 4 bases, J lost 6 bases, and 16 bases lay in between. CDR3 size: 15 residues.

This clone was detected only once. V usage is TRBV4-3 and J usage is TRBJ2-7; TRBD2 matches at 14 bases. Germline loops: CDR1 LGHNA, CDR2 YSLEER. The CDR3 has 18 residues. Trimming removed 0 bases from V and 1 base from J; junction bases left unmatched: 5. The CDR3 region is CASSQDRLAGGLSYEQYF. DNA of the CDR3: TGCGCCAGCAGCCAAGATAGACTAGCGGGGGGGCTATCCTACGAGCAGTACTTC.

The rearrangement links TRBV9 to TRBJ2-3; 7 bases match TRBD1. V lost 4 bases to trimming and J lost 0 bases; unmatched junction nucleotides: 8. CDR1 is SGDLS, CDR2 YYNGEE, per germline. CDR3 length: 16 amino acids. The CDR3 DNA sequence: TGTGCCAGCAGCCCCCGGACAGGAGTTAGCACAGATACGCAGTATTTT. Its translation is CASSPRTGVSTDTQYF.

The gene calls are TRBV5-1 and TRBJ2-3, with 7 bases aligning to TRBD1. The CDR3 sequence is 17 residues long. Germline CDR1 reads SGHRS; CDR2 reads YFSETQ. Unmatched junction bases numbered 11, after V lost 4 bases and J lost 0 bases. CDR3 amino acids: CASSQASTGKSTDTQYF. CDR3 coding DNA: TGCGCCAGCAGCCAGGCTTCGACAGGGAAAAGCACAGATACGCAGTATTTT.

The chain is built from TRBV27 and TRBJ2-7, with D possibly TRBD2 on 6 matching bases. Per the germline V gene, CDR1 is MNHEY and CDR2 is SMNVEV (reference sequence). Trimming shortened V by 6 bases and J by 1 base, and 10 bases separated the two germline ends. The length of the CDR3 is 13 residues. This CDR3 is CASSGSLSYEQYF. The CDR3 coding sequence is TGTGCCAGCAGCGGGAGCCTATCCTACGAGCAGTACTTC.

This chain connects TRBV18 to TRBJ2-5; unclear D gene. The germline V and J ends were trimmed by 5 bases and 3 bases, with 19 bases remaining between them. The CDR3 has 16 amino acids. The germline gives CDR1 KGHSH, CDR2 LQKENI. CDR3 DNA: TGTGCCAGCTCATCTAAGGAAGGGCCCAGGAAAGAGACCCAGTACTTC. Encoded protein: CASSSKEGPRKETQYF.

The V call is TRBV23-1, the J call TRBJ2-5; D might be TRBD2 (6 bases). TRBV23-1 is labeled an ORF, and its function is uncertain. The CDR3 is 15 residues long. Trimming took off 0 bases at V and 1 base at J, with 9 bases between the two ends. CDR3: CASSQSPGLQETQYF. In DNA form, the CDR3 reads TGCGCCAGCAGTCAATCACCGGGACTCCAAGAGACCCAGTACTTC.

This clone was seen a handful of times. The chain employs TRBV2 and TRBJ1-5, with 8 bases matching TRBD1. The trim removed 4 bases at V and 2 bases at J, leaving 4 bases unmatched. The CDR3 is made up of 15 amino acids. Germline values: CDR1 SNHLY, CDR2 FYNNEI. The CDR3 region is CASSVMDRGNQPQHF. The CDR3 coding sequence is TGTGCCAGCAGTGTCATGGACAGGGGCAATCAGCCCCAGCATTTT. The whole variable domain, filled in from reference TRBV2 and TRBJ1-5, reads EPEVTQTPSHQVTQMGQEVILRCVPISNHLYFYWYRQILGQKVEFLVSFYNNEISEKSEIFDDQFSVERPDGSNFTLKIRSTKLEDSAMYFCASSVMDRGNQPQHFGDGTRLSIL.

The chain combines TRBV6-5 with TRBJ1-2; D unresolved. Germline assignment: CDR1 MNHEY and CDR2 SVGAGI. This CDR3 contains 14 residues. Trimming took 3 bases from V and 8 from J, leaving 16 bases between them. The CDR3 sequence is CASSYSLGSGGYTF. The CDR3 coding sequence is TGTGCCAGCAGTTATTCCCTCGGGTCCGGCGGCTACACCTTC.

This clone has only a few counts. The gene calls are TRBV18 and TRBJ2-7; maybe TRBD1 (5 bases). Per the germline V gene, CDR1 is KGHSH and CDR2 is LQKENI. The ends were cut back, 3 bases at V and 3 bases at J, with 9 bases in the middle. The CDR3 contains 13 residues. The CDR3 spells CASSPGDSYEQYF. CDR3 DNA sequence: TGTGCCAGCTCACCCGGTGACAGCTACGAGCAGTACTTC.

This chain links TRBV7-8 with TRBJ1-2; D is undetermined. The ends were cut back, 1 base at V and 0 bases at J, with 3 bases in the middle. CDR3 size: 13 residues. Per germline, CDR1 SGHVS and CDR2 FQNEAQ. In nucleotides, the CDR3 is TGTGCCAGCAGCTTAGGGGCTAACTATGGCTACACCTTC. Its protein is CASSLGANYGYTF.

The J gene is TRBJ2-1, the V gene TRBV7-6, with TRBD1 matching over 7 bases. This CDR3 is built from 13 residues. The junction had 6 bases not matched to a gene; V was cut back by 5 bases and J by 8 bases. The germline V gene has CDR1 SGHVS and CDR2 FNYEAQ. The CDR3, as DNA: TGTGCCAGCAGCCCCCACAGGGGTCATGAGCAGTTCTTC. It codes for CASSPHRGHEQFF.

CDR3 bases: TGTGCCAGTAGTATCGATGTGGGGGCCCTGTACGAGCAGTACTTC. Translated: CASSIDVGALYEQYF. The chain combines TRBV19 with TRBJ2-7, with D perhaps TRBD1 (6 bases). Per the germline V gene, CDR1 is LNHDA and CDR2 is SQIVND (reference sequence). The ends were cut back, 3 bases at V and 4 bases at J, with 16 bases in the middle. CDR3 length: 15 residues.